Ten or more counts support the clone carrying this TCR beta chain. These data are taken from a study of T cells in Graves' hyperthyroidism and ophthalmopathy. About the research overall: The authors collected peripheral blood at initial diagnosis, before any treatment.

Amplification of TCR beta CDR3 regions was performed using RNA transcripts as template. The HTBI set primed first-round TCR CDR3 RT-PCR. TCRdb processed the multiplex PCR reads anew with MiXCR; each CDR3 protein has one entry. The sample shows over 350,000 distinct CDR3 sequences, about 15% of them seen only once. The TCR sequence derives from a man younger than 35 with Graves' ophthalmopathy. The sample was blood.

CDR3 region: CAKQTGGDQPQHF. CDR3 DNA: TGTGCCAAACAGACAGGGGGAGATCAGCCCCAGCATTTT. The gene calls are TRBV12-3 or TRBV12-4 and TRBJ1-5; 9 nucleotides agree with TRBD1. The junction had 6 bases not matched to a gene; V was cut back by 10 bases and J by 5 bases. There are 13 residues in the CDR3.